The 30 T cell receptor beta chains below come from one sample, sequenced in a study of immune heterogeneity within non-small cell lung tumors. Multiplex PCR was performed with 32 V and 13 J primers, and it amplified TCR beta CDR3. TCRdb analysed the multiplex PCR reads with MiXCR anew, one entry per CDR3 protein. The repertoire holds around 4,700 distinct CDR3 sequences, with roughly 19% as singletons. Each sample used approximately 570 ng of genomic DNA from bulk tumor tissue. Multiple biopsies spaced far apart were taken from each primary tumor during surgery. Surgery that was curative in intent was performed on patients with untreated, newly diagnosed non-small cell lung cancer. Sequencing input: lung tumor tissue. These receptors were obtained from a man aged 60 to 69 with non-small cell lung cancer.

The CDR3 coding sequence is TGTGCCAGCAGGCAGGGACGGAATCAGCCCCAGCATTTT. It codes for CASRQGRNQPQHF. This rearrangement joins TRBV2 to TRBJ1-5, with D tentatively TRBD1 (5 bases). CDR1 SNHLY and CDR2 FYNNEI come from the germline V gene. The ends were cut back, 6 bases at V and 4 bases at J, with 10 bases in the middle. CDR3 length: 13 residues. Looking up the rest from reference TRBV2 and TRBJ1-5 gives the full variable domain: EPEVTQTPSHQVTQMGQEVILRCVPISNHLYFYWYRQILGQKVEFLVSFYNNEISEKSEIFDDQFSVERPDGSNFTLKIRSTKLEDSAMYFCASRQGRNQPQHFGDGTRLSIL.

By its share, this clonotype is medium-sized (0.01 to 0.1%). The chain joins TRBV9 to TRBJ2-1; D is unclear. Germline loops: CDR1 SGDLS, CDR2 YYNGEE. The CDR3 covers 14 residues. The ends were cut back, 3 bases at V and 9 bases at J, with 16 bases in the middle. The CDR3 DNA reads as TGTGCCAGCAGCGGCGTCTCAGCGCCGGGTGAGCAGTTCTTC. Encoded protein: CASSGVSAPGEQFF.

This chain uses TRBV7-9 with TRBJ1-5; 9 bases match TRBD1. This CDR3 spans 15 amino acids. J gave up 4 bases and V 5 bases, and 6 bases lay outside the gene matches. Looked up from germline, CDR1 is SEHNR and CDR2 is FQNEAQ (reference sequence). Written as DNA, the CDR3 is TGTGCCAGCAGCCCACCGGGACAGGGAAATCAGCCCCAGCATTTT. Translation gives CASSPPGQGNQPQHF.

The CDR3 DNA is TGTGCCAGCAGTTTAACCGGTACGGCTGGTGAAAAACTGTTTTTT. Translation: CASSLTGTAGEKLFF. V usage is TRBV28 and J usage is TRBJ1-4; unclear D gene. With 2 bases removed from V and 7 bases from J, the gap between germline ends came to 14 bases. The length of the CDR3 is 15 residues. CDR1 and CDR2 from the germline V gene are MDHEN and SYDVKM.

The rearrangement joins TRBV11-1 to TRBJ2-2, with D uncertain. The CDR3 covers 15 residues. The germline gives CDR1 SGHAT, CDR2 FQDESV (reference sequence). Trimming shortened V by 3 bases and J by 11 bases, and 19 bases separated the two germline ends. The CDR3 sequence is CASSFGIMEQPELFF. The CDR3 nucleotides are TGTGCCAGCAGCTTCGGCATTATGGAACAGCCAGAGCTGTTTTTT.

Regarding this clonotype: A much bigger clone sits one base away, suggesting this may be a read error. The CDR3 loop is CATSDLNRADSAYF. The CDR3 DNA sequence: TGTGCCACCAGTGATTTGAATAGGGCCGACAGTGCCTACTTC. This sequence joins TRBV24-1 and TRBJ2-7; D might be TRBD1 (5 bases). The germline CDR1 and CDR2 sequences are KGHDR and SFDVKD. V dropped 0 bases and J dropped 13 bases, with 18 bases sitting between them. This CDR3 region has 14 residues.

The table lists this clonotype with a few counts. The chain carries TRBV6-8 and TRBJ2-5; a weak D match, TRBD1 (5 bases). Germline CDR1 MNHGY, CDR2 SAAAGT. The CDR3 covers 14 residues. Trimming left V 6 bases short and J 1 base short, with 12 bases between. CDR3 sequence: CASRKYQGQETQYF. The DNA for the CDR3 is TGTGCCAGCAGGAAATACCAGGGCCAAGAGACCCAGTACTTC.

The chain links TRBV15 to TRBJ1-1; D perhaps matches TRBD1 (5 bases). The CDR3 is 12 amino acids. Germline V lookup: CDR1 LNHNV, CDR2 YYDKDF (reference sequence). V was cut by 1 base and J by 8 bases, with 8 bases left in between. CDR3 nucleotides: TGTGCCACCAGCAGAGCCGAGGGGGAAGCTTTCTTT. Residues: CATSRAEGEAFF.

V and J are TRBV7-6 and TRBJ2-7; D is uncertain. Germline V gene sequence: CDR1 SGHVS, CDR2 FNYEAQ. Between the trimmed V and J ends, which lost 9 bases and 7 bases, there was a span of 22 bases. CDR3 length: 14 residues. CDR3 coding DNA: TGTGCCAGTAAAAGGACCCCCGGGCCCGGAGAGCAGTACTTC. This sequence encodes CASKRTPGPGEQYF. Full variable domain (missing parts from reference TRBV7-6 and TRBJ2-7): GAGVSQSPRYKVTKRGQDVALRCDPISGHVSLYWYRQALGQGPEFLTYFNYEAQQDKSGLPNDRFSAERPEGSISTLTIQRTEQRDSAMYRCASKRTPGPGEQYFGPGTRLTVT.

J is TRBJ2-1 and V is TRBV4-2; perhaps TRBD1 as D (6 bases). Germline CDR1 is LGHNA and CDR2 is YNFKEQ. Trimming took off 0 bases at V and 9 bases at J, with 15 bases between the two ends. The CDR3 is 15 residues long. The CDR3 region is CASSQEGTPLGEQFF. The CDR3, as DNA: TGTGCCAGCAGCCAAGAGGGGACACCCCTAGGTGAGCAGTTCTTC.

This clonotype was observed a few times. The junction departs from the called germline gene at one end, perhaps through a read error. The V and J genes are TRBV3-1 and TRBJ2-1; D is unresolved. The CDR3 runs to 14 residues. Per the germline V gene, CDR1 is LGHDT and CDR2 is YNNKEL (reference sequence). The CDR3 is CASSQDTWSNEQFF. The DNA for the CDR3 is TGTGCCAGCAGTCAAGATACGTGGAGCAATGAGCAGTTCTTC.

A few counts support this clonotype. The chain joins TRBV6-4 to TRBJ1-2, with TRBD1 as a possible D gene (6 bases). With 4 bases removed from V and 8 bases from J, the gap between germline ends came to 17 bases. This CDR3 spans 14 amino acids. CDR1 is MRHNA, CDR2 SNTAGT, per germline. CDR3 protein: CASSAVRGSRGYTF. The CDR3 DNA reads TGTGCCAGCAGTGCCGTCAGGGGATCTCGGGGCTACACCTTC.

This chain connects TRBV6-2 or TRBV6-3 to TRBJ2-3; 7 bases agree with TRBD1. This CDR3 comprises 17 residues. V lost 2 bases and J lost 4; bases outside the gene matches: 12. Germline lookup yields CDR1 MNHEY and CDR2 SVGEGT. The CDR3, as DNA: TGTGCCAGCAGTTACCCCTACAGGGGTTCCTTGGCAGATACGCAGTATTTT. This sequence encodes CASSYPYRGSLADTQYF.

The chain's CDR3 is CATSDPLGGVDEQFF. In nucleotides, the CDR3 is TGTGCCACCAGTGATCCTCTGGGGGGCGTCGATGAGCAGTTCTTC. The J gene is TRBJ2-1, the V gene TRBV24-1; D might be TRBD1 or TRBD2, each matching 6 bases. Trimming left V 3 bases short and J 8 bases short, with 16 bases between. Germline lookup yields CDR1 KGHDR and CDR2 SFDVKD. CDR3 length equals 15 residues.

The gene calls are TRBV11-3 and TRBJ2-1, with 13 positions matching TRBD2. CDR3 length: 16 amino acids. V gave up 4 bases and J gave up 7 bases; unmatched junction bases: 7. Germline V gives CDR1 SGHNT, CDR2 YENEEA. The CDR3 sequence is CASSSRTSGRSNEQFF. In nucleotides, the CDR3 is TGTGCCAGCAGCTCAAGGACTAGCGGGAGATCGAATGAGCAGTTCTTC.

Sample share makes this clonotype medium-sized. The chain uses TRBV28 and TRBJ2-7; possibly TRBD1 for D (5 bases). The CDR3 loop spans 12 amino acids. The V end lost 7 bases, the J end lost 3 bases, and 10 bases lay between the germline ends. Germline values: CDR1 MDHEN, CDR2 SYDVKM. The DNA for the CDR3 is TGTGCCAGCAACCAACAGGACTACGAGCAGTACTTC. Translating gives CASNQQDYEQYF.

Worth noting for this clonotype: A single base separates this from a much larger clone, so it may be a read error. The CDR3: CSAKLAERYF. DNA for the CDR3: TGCAGCGCTAAGCTAGCGGAGCGGTACTTC. The genes are TRBV20-1 and TRBJ2-7; 7 bases fit TRBD2. CDR1 is DFQATT, CDR2 SNEGSKA, per germline (reference sequence). This CDR3 has 10 residues.

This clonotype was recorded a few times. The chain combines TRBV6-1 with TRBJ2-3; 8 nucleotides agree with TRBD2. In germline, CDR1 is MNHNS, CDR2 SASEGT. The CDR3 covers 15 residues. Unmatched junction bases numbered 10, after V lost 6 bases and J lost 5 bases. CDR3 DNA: TGTGCCAGCAGATACGATAGCGGGGCGGGAGATACGCAGTATTTT. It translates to CASRYDSGAGDTQYF.

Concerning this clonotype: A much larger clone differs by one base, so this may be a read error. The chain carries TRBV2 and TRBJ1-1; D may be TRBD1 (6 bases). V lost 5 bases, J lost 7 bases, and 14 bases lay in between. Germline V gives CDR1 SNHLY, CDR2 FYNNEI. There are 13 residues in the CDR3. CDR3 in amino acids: CASSPTGRNEAFF. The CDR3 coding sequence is TGTGCCAGCAGTCCTACAGGGAGAAATGAAGCTTTCTTT.

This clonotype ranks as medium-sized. CDR3 loop: CASSQVFGTGTQPQHF. CDR3 DNA sequence: TGCGCCAGCAGCCAAGTTTTTGGGACAGGTACTCAGCCCCAGCATTTT. V is TRBV4-1 and J is TRBJ1-5; TRBD1 matches 8 bases. Germline-derived CDR1 and CDR2 are MGHRA and YSYEKL. The CDR3 has 16 amino acids. The J segment lost 6 bases and the V segment lost 1 base, leaving 8 bases of the junction unmatched.

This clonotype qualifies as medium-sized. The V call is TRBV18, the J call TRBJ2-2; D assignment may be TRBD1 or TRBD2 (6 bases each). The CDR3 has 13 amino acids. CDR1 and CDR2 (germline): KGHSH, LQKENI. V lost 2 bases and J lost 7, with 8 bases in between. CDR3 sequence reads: CASSPRGDGELFF. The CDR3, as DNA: TGTGCCAGCTCACCAAGGGGGGACGGGGAGCTGTTTTTT. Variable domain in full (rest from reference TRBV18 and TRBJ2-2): NAGVMQNPRHLVRRRGQEARLRCSPMKGHSHVYWYRQLPEEGLKFMVYLQKENIIDESGMPKERFSAEFPKEGPSILRIQQVVRGDSAAYFCASSPRGDGELFFGEGSRLTVL.

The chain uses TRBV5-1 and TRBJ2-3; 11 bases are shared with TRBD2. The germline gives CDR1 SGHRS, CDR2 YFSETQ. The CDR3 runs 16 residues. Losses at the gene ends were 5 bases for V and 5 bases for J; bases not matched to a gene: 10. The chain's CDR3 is CASSAIAGLAGDTQYF. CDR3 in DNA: TGCGCCAGCAGTGCTATTGCCGGACTAGCGGGAGATACGCAGTATTTT.

The CDR3 protein is CSAEEGGVGETQYF. CDR3 coding DNA: TGCAGTGCGGAAGAGGGGGGCGTGGGAGAGACCCAGTACTTC. The J gene is TRBJ2-5, the V gene TRBV20-1, with D perhaps given as TRBD1 or TRBD2 (6 bases each). Trimming cost V 6 bases and J 4 bases, with 18 bases left between them. CDR3 length: 14 residues. Germline CDR1 is DFQATT and CDR2 is SNEGSKA (reference sequence).

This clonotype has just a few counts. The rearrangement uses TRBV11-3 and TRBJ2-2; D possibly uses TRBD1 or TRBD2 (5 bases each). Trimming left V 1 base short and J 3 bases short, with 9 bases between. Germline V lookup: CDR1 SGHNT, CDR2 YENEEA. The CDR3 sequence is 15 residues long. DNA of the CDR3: TGTGCCAGCAGCTTAGGGGGACGGTACACCGGGGAGCTGTTTTTT. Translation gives CASSLGGRYTGELFF.

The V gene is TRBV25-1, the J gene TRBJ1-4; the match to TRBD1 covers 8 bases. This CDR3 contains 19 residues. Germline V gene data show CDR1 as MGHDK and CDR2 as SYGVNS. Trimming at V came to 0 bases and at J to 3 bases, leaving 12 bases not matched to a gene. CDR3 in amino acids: CASSEYFTGGARSNEKLFF. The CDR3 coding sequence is TGTGCCAGCAGTGAATATTTTACAGGGGGTGCTAGATCTAATGAAAAACTGTTTTTT.

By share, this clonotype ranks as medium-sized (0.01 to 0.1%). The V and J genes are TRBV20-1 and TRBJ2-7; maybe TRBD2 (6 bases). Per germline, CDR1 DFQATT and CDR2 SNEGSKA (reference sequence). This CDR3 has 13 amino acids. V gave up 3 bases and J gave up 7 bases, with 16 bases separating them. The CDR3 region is CSASSSGRGEQYF. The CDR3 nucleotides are TGCAGTGCTAGTTCCAGCGGGCGGGGAGAGCAGTACTTC.

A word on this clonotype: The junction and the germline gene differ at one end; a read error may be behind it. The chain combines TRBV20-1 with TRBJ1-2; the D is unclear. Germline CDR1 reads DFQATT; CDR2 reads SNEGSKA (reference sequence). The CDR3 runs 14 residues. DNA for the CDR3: TGCAGTTCTAGAGGTCCTTCCGGGAACCATGGCTACACCTTC. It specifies CSSRGPSGNHGYTF.

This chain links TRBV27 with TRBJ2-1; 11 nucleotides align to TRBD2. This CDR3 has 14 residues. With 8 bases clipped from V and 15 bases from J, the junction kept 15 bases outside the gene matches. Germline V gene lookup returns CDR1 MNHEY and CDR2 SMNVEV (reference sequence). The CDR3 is CASGPGLAEMGGFF. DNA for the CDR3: TGTGCCAGCGGACCGGGACTAGCGGAAATGGGTGGGTTCTTC.

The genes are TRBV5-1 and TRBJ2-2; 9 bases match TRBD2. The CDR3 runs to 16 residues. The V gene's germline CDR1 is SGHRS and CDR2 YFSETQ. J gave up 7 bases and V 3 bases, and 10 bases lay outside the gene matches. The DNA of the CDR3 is TGCGCCAGCAGCTCATCAAGAGCGGGAGGAAGCGGGGAGCTGTTTTTT. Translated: CASSSSRAGGSGELFF.

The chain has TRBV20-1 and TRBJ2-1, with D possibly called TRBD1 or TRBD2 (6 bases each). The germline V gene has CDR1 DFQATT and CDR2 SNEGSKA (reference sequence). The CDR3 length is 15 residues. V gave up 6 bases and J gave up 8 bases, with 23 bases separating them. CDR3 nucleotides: TGCAGTGCGCCCAGAGGGGGAGGTTATACTGATGAGCAGTTCTTC. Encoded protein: CSAPRGGGYTDEQFF.